These 12 T cell receptor beta chains were all obtained from the same sample, sequenced in a study of CD8 T cells in Susac syndrome. Random hexamers were used to reverse transcribe the RNA input (roughly 0.5 to 1 ug). Each CDR3 protein gets one entry after TCRdb re-called the immunoSEQ multiplex PCR reads with MiXCR. Of some 110,000 distinct CDR3 sequences listed, around 96% are singletons. The source material was CD4+ T cells from PBMCs. Receptors were obtained from a human donor in good health.

This clonotype appeared a single time. The chain joins TRBV5-4 to TRBJ2-1; D unclear. Trimming shortened V by 0 bases and J by 4 bases, and 11 bases separated the two germline ends. CDR3 length equals 15 residues. Germline values: CDR1 SGHNT, CDR2 YYREEE (reference sequence). In DNA, the CDR3 is TGTGCCAGCAGCTTGGATCAAGGATCGTACAATGAGCAGTTCTTC. Translation gives CASSLDQGSYNEQFF. Full variable domain (rest looked up from reference TRBV5-4 and TRBJ2-1): ETGVTQSPTHLIKTRGQQVTLRCSSQSGHNTVSWYQQALGQGPQFIFQYYREEENGRGNFPPRFSGLQFPNYSSELNVNALELDDSALYLCASSLDQGSYNEQFFGPGTRLTVL.

V and J are TRBV7-2 and TRBJ2-2; D ambiguous. V gave up 5 bases and J gave up 8 bases, with 18 bases separating them. The germline CDR1 and CDR2 sequences are SGHTA and FQGNSA. The CDR3 totals 15 residues. The CDR3 loop reads CASSPLGTGIGELFF. The CDR3 nucleotides read TGTGCCAGCAGCCCCTTGGGCACTGGTATAGGGGAGCTGTTTTTT.

This rearrangement joins TRBV6-2 or TRBV6-3 to TRBJ1-2; no clear D. Germline V gene lookup returns CDR1 MNHEY and CDR2 SVGEGT. CDR3 size: 15 residues. Trimming took off 7 bases at V and 0 bases at J, with 15 bases between the two ends. The CDR3, as DNA: TGTGCCAGCACCGATCGGACGGTAGCTAACTATGGCTACACCTTC. Residues: CASTDRTVANYGYTF.

The chain couples TRBV6-2 or TRBV6-3 to TRBJ2-7; 12 positions agree with TRBD2. CDR1 is MNHEY, CDR2 SVGEGT, per germline. The CDR3 runs to 14 residues. J gave up 2 bases and V 6 bases, and 2 bases lay outside the gene matches. The DNA for the CDR3 is TGTGCCAGCAGAACTAGCGGGGGGACCTACGAGCAGTACTTC. It specifies CASRTSGGTYEQYF.

This chain connects TRBV30 to TRBJ2-7, with 7 positions matching TRBD1. Germline loops: CDR1 GTSNPN, CDR2 SVGIG (reference sequence). V lost 3 bases to trimming and J lost 1 base; unmatched junction nucleotides: 6. CDR3 length: 14 amino acids. CDR3 coding DNA: TGTGCCTGGAGACACAGGGGCTATTCCTACGAGCAGTACTTC. Its translation is CAWRHRGYSYEQYF.

This chain connects TRBV7-2 to TRBJ2-7, with D hard to call. V was clipped by 2 bases and J by 1 base, with 12 bases between them. Germline V gene data show CDR1 as SGHTA and CDR2 as FQGNSA. This CDR3 has 15 residues. CDR3 DNA: TGTGCCAGCAGCTTATCCTCCTTGGCATCCTACGAGCAGTACTTC. This translates into CASSLSSLASYEQYF.

The rearrangement joins TRBV19 to TRBJ1-5, with D maybe TRBD1 (6 bases). Germline lookup yields CDR1 LNHDA and CDR2 SQIVND (reference sequence). V was clipped by 3 bases and J by 0 bases, with 15 bases between them. This CDR3 region has 17 residues. DNA for the CDR3: TGTGCCAGTAGTATTTTGGGGGGGCGCGATAGCAATCAGCCCCAGCATTTT. Translating it yields CASSILGGRDSNQPQHF.

This clonotype showed up just once. This chain connects TRBV6-1 to TRBJ1-5; D gene uncertain. The CDR3 covers 14 residues. V was pared by 4 bases and J by 4 bases, with 11 bases between. Germline assignment: CDR1 MNHNS and CDR2 SASEGT. The CDR3: CASSVTGLNQPQHF. The CDR3 bases are TGTGCCAGCAGTGTGACGGGGTTGAATCAGCCCCAGCATTTT.

The CDR3 loop reads CAWSPGPGGYTF. The CDR3 DNA follows: TGTGCCTGGAGCCCCGGGCCCGGTGGCTACACCTTC. V usage is TRBV30 and J usage is TRBJ1-2; D is unresolved. With 3 bases removed from V and 7 bases from J, the gap between germline ends came to 12 bases. The V gene's germline CDR1 is GTSNPN and CDR2 SVGIG (reference sequence). This CDR3 region has 12 residues.

The rearrangement uses TRBV28 and TRBJ2-5; 8 bases fit TRBD2. The CDR3 is 13 amino acids. J was trimmed by 5 bases and V by 7 bases; bases with no gene match: 6. Germline-derived CDR1 and CDR2 are MDHEN and SYDVKM. The CDR3 loop reads CASTTGGTETQYF. CDR3 coding DNA: TGTGCCAGCACCACGGGGGGGACGGAGACCCAGTACTTC.

The chain couples TRBV6-1 to TRBJ2-2; 8 positions agree with TRBD2. Germline lookup yields CDR1 MNHNS and CDR2 SASEGT. Trimming removed 3 bases from V and 7 bases from J; junction bases left unmatched: 16. The CDR3 is made up of 18 amino acids. The CDR3 is CASSEKGPTAAGVGELFF. CDR3 DNA: TGTGCCAGCAGTGAGAAGGGCCCCACCGCAGCGGGAGTCGGGGAGCTGTTTTTT.

The chain carries TRBV3-1 and TRBJ2-1, with 7 bases aligning to TRBD1. V was clipped by 1 base and J by 2 bases; unmatched bases: 2. CDR3 length: 15 amino acids. Looked up from germline, CDR1 is LGHDT and CDR2 is YNNKEL (reference sequence). As DNA, the CDR3 is TGTGCCAGCAGCCAAGCCCAGGGGGCCTACAATGAGCAGTTCTTC. It translates to CASSQAQGAYNEQFF.